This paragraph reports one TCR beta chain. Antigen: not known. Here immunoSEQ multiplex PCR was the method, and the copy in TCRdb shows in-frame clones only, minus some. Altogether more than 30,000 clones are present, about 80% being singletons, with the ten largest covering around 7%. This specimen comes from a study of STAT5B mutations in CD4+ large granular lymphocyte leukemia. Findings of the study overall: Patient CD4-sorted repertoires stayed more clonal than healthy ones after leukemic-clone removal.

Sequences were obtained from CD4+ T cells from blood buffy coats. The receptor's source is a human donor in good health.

CDR3 amino acids: CAINPSLGGNTEAFF. The CDR3 DNA is TGTGCCATCAATCCTTCCTTAGGGGGGAACACTGAAGCTTTCTTT. This chain links TRBV7-9 with TRBJ1-1; possible D gene TRBD1, 6 bases. CDR1 SEHNR and CDR2 FQNEAQ come from the germline V gene (reference sequence). Trimming pared 10 bases from V and 1 base from J, leaving 19 bases between. The CDR3 sequence is 15 residues long.